Shown below are 29 T cell receptor beta chains from a single sample sequenced in a study of blood T cell repertoires in COVID-19. The protocol was immunoSEQ multiplex PCR, while the TCRdb copy is restricted to in-frame clones and leaves out a portion. This table has about 210,000 clones, roughly 84% appearing once. Sequenced material: PBMCs or T cells enriched from blood (not recorded which). These receptors all come from a woman aged 25 to 45 who had been exposed to COVID-19.

V usage is TRBV7-3 and J usage is TRBJ2-3; 7 positions match TRBD2. The CDR3 has 17 amino acids. Trimming removed 5 bases from V and 2 bases from J; junction bases left unmatched: 13. Germline V gene lookup returns CDR1 SGHTA and CDR2 FQGTGA. CDR3 sequence: CASSNTTTSPYTDTQYF. CDR3 DNA: TGTGCCAGCAGCAATACTACGACTAGCCCCTACACAGATACGCAGTATTTT.

The chain recombines TRBV6-5 with TRBJ2-2; the match to TRBD2 covers 7 bases. The CDR3 covers 13 residues. The germline V gene encodes CDR1 MNHEY and CDR2 SVGAGI. Trimming removed 5 bases from V and 6 bases from J; junction bases left unmatched: 3. In DNA, the CDR3 is TGTGCCAGCAGTCCTGGGGGGGCCGGGGAGCTGTTTTTT. Amino acids: CASSPGGAGELFF.

J is TRBJ1-2 and V is TRBV10-3; 7 bases line up with TRBD1. The length of the CDR3 is 16 residues. Unmatched junction bases numbered 14, after V lost 6 bases and J lost 4 bases. From germline, CDR1 is ENHRY and CDR2 SYGVKD. This CDR3 is CAISPDGRDSFYGYTF. CDR3 coding DNA: TGTGCCATCAGCCCCGATGGTAGGGACAGCTTCTATGGCTACACCTTC.

The chain recombines TRBV11-2 with TRBJ1-2; D gene ambiguous. The V and J ends lost 2 bases and 2 bases respectively, with 9 bases between them. The V gene's germline CDR1 is SGHAT and CDR2 FQNNGV. The CDR3 sequence is 14 residues long. The CDR3 protein is CASSLMAQNYGYTF. The CDR3 DNA reads TGTGCCAGCAGCTTAATGGCACAGAACTATGGCTACACCTTC.

Written as DNA, the CDR3 is TGTGCCAGCAGCCAAGAGCGGCTAGCGGGGCCAGAGACCCAGTACTTC. Protein: CASSQERLAGPETQYF. V usage is TRBV4-2 and J usage is TRBJ2-5; 9 nucleotides agree with TRBD2. The CDR3 is made up of 16 amino acids. J was trimmed by 4 bases and V by 0 bases; bases with no gene match: 6. Germline loops: CDR1 LGHNA, CDR2 YNFKEQ.

This clone was detected only once. The chain couples TRBV5-1 to TRBJ2-5, with D hard to call. CDR1 and CDR2 from the germline V gene are SGHRS and YFSETQ. The CDR3 totals 16 residues. Trimming stripped 0 bases from V and 5 bases from J, with 17 bases between. The CDR3: CASSLGTSRRRETQYF. CDR3 nucleotide sequence: TGCGCCAGCAGCTTGGGAACGTCGAGGCGGCGGGAGACCCAGTACTTC.

As regards this clone: Other DNA sequences of this sample code for an identical CDR3. Here the CDR3 DNA reads TGTGCCAGCAGCGAGACAGGGGTTAACAATCAGCCCCAGCATTTT. Translating gives CASSETGVNNQPQHF. The chain couples TRBV2 to TRBJ1-5, with 8 positions matching TRBD1. In germline, CDR1 is SNHLY, CDR2 FYNNEI. V lost 6 bases to trimming and J lost 3 bases; unmatched junction nucleotides: 7. The CDR3 loop spans 15 amino acids.

The chain joins TRBV6-5 to TRBJ2-2, with a weak D call TRBD1 (6 bases). V was cut by 6 bases and J by 0 bases, with 11 bases left in between. There are 15 residues in the CDR3. Germline assignment: CDR1 MNHEY and CDR2 SVGAGI. CDR3 in amino acids: CASSQDRPNTGELFF. CDR3 DNA: TGTGCCAGCAGCCAAGACAGGCCGAACACCGGGGAGCTGTTTTTT.

The chain couples TRBV6-5 to TRBJ1-4; 10 nucleotides match TRBD1. CDR1 and CDR2 from the germline V gene are MNHEY and SVGAGI. V gave up 6 bases and J gave up 6 bases; unmatched junction bases: 4. The CDR3 length is 14 residues. CDR3 amino acids: CASRDRGMYEKLFF. DNA of the CDR3: TGTGCCAGCAGGGACAGGGGGATGTATGAAAAACTGTTTTTT.

This clone was observed a single time. This chain uses TRBV20-1 with TRBJ1-1; D ambiguous. From germline, CDR1 is DFQATT and CDR2 SNEGSKA (reference sequence). The CDR3 sequence is 11 residues long. Deletions cut 2 bases from V and 10 bases from J, with 11 bases between. The CDR3 DNA sequence: TGCAGTGCTAGACCAAGCCCCGGAGCTTTCTTT. As protein: CSARPSPGAFF.

V is TRBV5-5 and J is TRBJ1-1; a possible D gene is TRBD1 (5 bases). Trimming removed 0 bases from V and 1 base from J, with 16 bases in between. This CDR3 comprises 17 residues. CDR1 SGHKS and CDR2 YYEKEE come from the germline V gene (reference sequence). CDR3 in amino acids: CASSLERGPLPNTEAFF. As DNA, the CDR3 is TGTGCCAGCAGCTTGGAAAGGGGTCCTTTGCCGAACACTGAAGCTTTCTTT.

The chain is built from TRBV28 and TRBJ1-5; a possible D gene is TRBD1 (6 bases). There are 14 residues in the CDR3. Per germline, CDR1 MDHEN and CDR2 SYDVKM. V was clipped by 8 bases and J by 10 bases, with 21 bases between them. The CDR3: CASLSYRDNLPQHF. CDR3 coding DNA: TGTGCCAGCTTGAGTTACAGGGATAATCTTCCCCAGCATTTT.

This rearrangement joins TRBV5-1 to TRBJ2-3, with a tentative D call TRBD2 (5 bases). The germline V and J ends were trimmed by 7 bases and 11 bases, with 23 bases remaining between them. There are 14 residues in the CDR3. CDR1 and CDR2 (germline): SGHRS, YFSETQ. The CDR3 DNA is TGCGCCAGCGGACTGGAGATTTTCGAGGTTGGGCAGTATTTT. Amino acids: CASGLEIFEVGQYF.

The chain has TRBV7-2 and TRBJ2-7, with 8 bases fitting TRBD1. Germline CDR1 is SGHTA and CDR2 is FQGNSA. V gave up 3 bases and J gave up 7 bases; unmatched junction bases: 8. The CDR3 covers 14 residues. CDR3 nucleotide sequence: TGTGCCAGCAGCTTTAAAGGACAGGGACGGGAGCAGTACTTC. Translating gives CASSFKGQGREQYF.

V and J are TRBV7-2 and TRBJ2-7; 9 bases agree with TRBD2. This CDR3 is built from 16 residues. The trim removed 2 bases at V and 5 bases at J, leaving 10 bases unmatched. From germline, CDR1 is SGHTA and CDR2 FQGNSA. In DNA form, the CDR3 reads TGTGCCAGCAGCTTATCAGGCGGGGGGGGATTCCACGAGCAGTACTTC. Protein product: CASSLSGGGGFHEQYF.

The V gene is TRBV7-9, the J gene TRBJ1-2; 10 bases fit TRBD1. This CDR3 has 16 amino acids. The germline CDR1 and CDR2 sequences are SEHNR and FQNEAQ (reference sequence). The junction had 8 bases not matched to a gene; V was cut back by 5 bases and J by 2 bases. In nucleotides, the CDR3 is TGTGCCAGCAGCCCTCCCCCGGGACAGGGGAACTATGGCTACACCTTC. The encoded protein is CASSPPPGQGNYGYTF.

In regard to this clone: The junction differs from germline at one of its ends, possibly a read error. The chain recombines TRBV7-7 with TRBJ2-7; 9 bases fit TRBD1. The CDR3 length is 19 residues. CDR1 is SSHAT, CDR2 FNYEAQ, per germline (reference sequence). The CDR3: CASTVVTIGDWTGEYEQYF. The CDR3 DNA follows: TGTGCTAGCACCGTGGTCACGATTGGGGATTGGACAGGGGAGTACGAGCAGTACTTC.

The rearrangement uses TRBV29-1 and TRBJ2-3, with 10 bases fitting TRBD1. Germline CDR1 reads SQVTM; CDR2 reads ANQGSEA. The J segment lost 0 bases and the V segment lost 8 bases, leaving 5 bases of the junction unmatched. The CDR3 has 14 residues. For the CDR3, the DNA is TGCAGCTCAAGACAGGGGGCGAGCACAGATACGCAGTATTTT. Protein product: CSSRQGASTDTQYF.

The chain recombines TRBV2 with TRBJ2-1; the D is unclear. CDR3 length: 15 amino acids. Germline CDR1 and CDR2: SNHLY and FYNNEI. V gave up 10 bases and J gave up 1 base, with 17 bases separating them. Here the CDR3 reads CATAHVQSSYNEQFF. The DNA of the CDR3 is TGTGCCACCGCGCATGTACAGTCGTCCTACAATGAGCAGTTCTTC.

The genes are TRBV7-9 and TRBJ1-5; TRBD1 is a possible D gene (6 bases). Between the trimmed V and J ends, which lost 1 base and 3 bases, there was a span of 19 bases. Per the germline V gene, CDR1 is SEHNR and CDR2 is FQNEAQ (reference sequence). The CDR3 has 18 residues. The CDR3, as DNA: TGTGCCAGCAGCTTAGTCCCAGGGCAGGGGAGTTCCAATCAGCCCCAGCATTTT. The encoded protein is CASSLVPGQGSSNQPQHF.

The V call is TRBV30, the J call TRBJ1-3; TRBD1 agrees at 8 bases. The ends lost 5 bases at V and 1 base at J; junction bases unmatched: 7. CDR1 is GTSNPN and CDR2 is SVGIG in the germline V gene (reference sequence). The CDR3 runs to 15 residues. CDR3 sequence reads: CAWGQGAVSGNTIYF. The CDR3 nucleotides are TGTGCCTGGGGGCAGGGGGCAGTTTCTGGAAACACCATATATTTT.

This chain connects TRBV7-6 to TRBJ1-2; 7 bases fit TRBD1. This CDR3 is 15 amino acids long. After removal of 5 bases from V and 6 bases from J, the junction contained 12 bases not matched to a gene. From germline, CDR1 is SGHVS and CDR2 FNYEAQ. The CDR3 is CASSRRGGSKNGYTF. The CDR3 DNA reads TGTGCCAGCAGCCGAAGAGGGGGCTCGAAGAATGGCTACACCTTC. Using reference TRBV7-6 and TRBJ1-2 for the parts outside the CDR3, the full variable domain is GAGVSQSPRYKVTKRGQDVALRCDPISGHVSLYWYRQALGQGPEFLTYFNYEAQQDKSGLPNDRFSAERPEGSISTLTIQRTEQRDSAMYRCASSRRGGSKNGYTFGSGTRLTVV.

This clone was counted only a few times. V and J are TRBV5-5 and TRBJ2-6; D might be TRBD1 (5 bases). Trimming removed 4 bases from V and 4 bases from J, with 12 bases in between. The CDR3 spans 15 residues. From germline, CDR1 is SGHKS and CDR2 YYEKEE (reference sequence). The CDR3, as DNA: TGTGCCAGCAGCCCCGGGCAGGGAGGGGCCAACGTCCTGACTTTC. It codes for CASSPGQGGANVLTF.

This rearrangement joins TRBV2 to TRBJ2-7, with 8 bases matching TRBD1. With V trimmed by 6 bases and J by 2 bases, 6 bases remained unmatched. CDR3 length: 14 residues. Germline-derived CDR1 and CDR2 are SNHLY and FYNNEI. In nucleotides, the CDR3 is TGTGCCAGCAGGTACGACAGGGGTCCCTACGAGCAGTACTTC. The encoded protein is CASRYDRGPYEQYF.

The chain couples TRBV27 to TRBJ1-2; 8 bases line up with TRBD1. This CDR3 is built from 14 residues. Germline V gene lookup returns CDR1 MNHEY and CDR2 SMNVEV (reference sequence). The junction had 0 bases not matched to a gene; V was cut back by 3 bases and J by 0 bases. The CDR3 region has the DNA TGTGCCAGCAGTTTGGACAGGGCTAACTATGGCTACACCTTC. Amino acids: CASSLDRANYGYTF.

J is TRBJ1-1 and V is TRBV7-8, with 9 bases aligning to TRBD1. CDR1 and CDR2 (germline): SGHVS, FQNEAQ. V shed 0 bases, J shed 7 bases, and the junction held 12 bases outside the gene matches. The CDR3 extends over 17 amino acids. The CDR3 reads CASSLAHGTGGAGEAFF. The CDR3 DNA reads TGTGCCAGCAGCTTAGCGCATGGTACAGGGGGCGCGGGTGAAGCTTTCTTT.

The chain carries TRBV15 and TRBJ1-1; D is unresolved. Germline loops: CDR1 LNHNV, CDR2 YYDKDF (reference sequence). The V end lost 3 bases, the J end lost 7 bases, and 18 bases lay between the germline ends. CDR3 length equals 15 residues. For the CDR3, the DNA is TGTGCCACCAGCAGGTACATGGTAATTTCGGGTGAAGCTTTCTTT. Its protein is CATSRYMVISGEAFF.

The rearrangement joins TRBV7-6 to TRBJ1-3; D not certain. Per germline, CDR1 SGHVS and CDR2 FNYEAQ. The CDR3 loop spans 16 amino acids. The V gene lost 2 bases and the J gene lost 4 bases, with 15 bases spanning the gap. The CDR3 DNA reads TGTGCCAGCAGCTTAACCGAGGCGACTGAAGGAAACACCATATATTTT. Residues: CASSLTEATEGNTIYF.

The chain joins TRBV7-9 to TRBJ2-1; 12 bases line up with TRBD2. Losses at the gene ends were 5 bases for V and 1 base for J; bases not matched to a gene: 3. The V gene's germline CDR1 is SEHNR and CDR2 FQNEAQ (reference sequence). The CDR3 has 16 amino acids. The CDR3 sequence is CASSPLAGGSYNEQFF. The CDR3 region has the DNA TGTGCCAGCAGCCCACTAGCGGGGGGTTCCTACAATGAGCAGTTCTTC. The complete variable domain, with remaining parts taken from reference TRBV7-9 and TRBJ2-1, reads DTGVSQNPRHKITKRGQNVTFRCDPISEHNRLYWYRQTLGQGPEFLTYFQNEAQLEKSRLLSDRFSAERPKGSFSTLEIQRTEQGDSAMYLCASSPLAGGSYNEQFFGPGTRLTVL.